This T cell receptor (beta chain) derives from a study of blood T cell repertoires in COVID-19. In the study overall: Sites in the United States, Italy and Spain provided acute and convalescent COVID-19 samples.

This CDR3 is 15 amino acids long. V dropped 7 bases and J dropped 5; count of bases not matched to a gene: 11. Per the germline V gene, CDR1 is MGHRA and CDR2 is YSYEKL. Produced via immunoSEQ multiplex PCR; TCRdb's table is partial and in-frame only. Of 150,000 or so clones in the sample, about 89% are singletons; the top ten hold roughly 6.6%. The sequencing sample was made of peripheral blood. The chain joins TRBV4-1 to TRBJ1-5; 7 nucleotides agree with TRBD1. This TCR came from a man older than 75 with acute or convalescent COVID-19. CDR3: CASNSDWTGHQPQHF. The CDR3 DNA sequence: TGCGCCAGCAACTCCGACTGGACAGGTCATCAGCCCCAGCATTTT.